A selection of T cell receptor beta chains follows, all from one sample in a study of Tregs in tolerant kidney transplant recipients. Some clones are missing from TCRdb's copy, which holds only in-frame ones; the method was immunoSEQ multiplex PCR. Of 200,000 to 300,000 clones listed, 80% to 85% are singletons. Input material: CD4+ T cells from blood. Receptors were obtained from a human donor in good health. The CDR3 runs from the conserved cysteine through the conserved F or W. D genes are given only for firm matches. Size is omitted from some rows. Given values are once, few, many or a class for expanded clones.

abundance,j_gene,d_gene,v_gene,CDR3aa,CDR3nt
-,TRBJ2-7,-,TRBV6-5,CASSPEMGGEQYF,TGTGCCAGCAGCCCCGAAATGGGAGGCGAGCAGTACTTC
-,TRBJ1-4,-,TRBV6-1,CATLSSAGDEKLFF,TGTGCCACCTTGAGTTCGGCAGGGGATGAAAAACTGTTTTTT
-,TRBJ2-3,-,TRBV7-6,CASSRTGMGGLSGTQYF,TGTGCCAGCAGCCGGACGGGGATGGGAGGTTTAAGTGGTACGCAGTATTTT
-,TRBJ1-4,-,TRBV10-3,CAISETDSTNEKLFF,TGTGCCATCAGTGAGACAGATTCAACTAATGAAAAACTGTTTTTT
-,TRBJ2-1,-,TRBV2,CASTGTNEQFF,TGTGCCAGCACCGGCACGAATGAGCAGTTCTTC
-,TRBJ2-7,-,TRBV18,CASSPPGLTYEQYF,TGTGCCAGCTCACCACCGGGACTCACCTACGAGCAGTACTTC
-,TRBJ1-1,TRBD1,TRBV19,CASSILGGRTRAFF,TGTGCCAGTAGTATTTTAGGGGGCAGGACAAGGGCTTTCTTT
-,TRBJ1-2,TRBD1,TRBV10-2,CASSERTGGLESYGYTF,TGCGCCAGCAGTGAGAGGACAGGGGGCTTGGAAAGCTATGGCTACACCTTC
-,TRBJ1-2,-,TRBV7-6,CASSLGDQGSYGYTF,TGTGCCAGCAGCCTAGGGGACCAGGGGTCATACGGCTACACCTTC
-,TRBJ1-5,-,TRBV21-1,CASSKESVQYQPQHF,TGTGCCAGCAGCAAAGAATCGGTGCAGTATCAGCCCCAGCATTTT
-,TRBJ1-1,-,TRBV4-1,CASSQTGGRGTEAFF,TGCGCCAGCAGCCAAACAGGAGGCAGGGGCACTGAAGCTTTCTTT
-,TRBJ1-1,TRBD1,TRBV30,CAWSGRRQGGNTEAFF,TGTGCCTGGAGTGGGCGGAGACAGGGGGGAAACACTGAAGCTTTCTTT
-,TRBJ2-1,TRBD2,TRBV19,CASSELAGGLYEQFF,TGTGCCAGTAGCGAACTAGCGGGAGGGCTATATGAGCAGTTCTTC
once,TRBJ2-7,-,TRBV2,CASSEKFYEQYF,TGTGCCAGCAGTGAAAAGTTCTACGAGCAGTACTTC
-,TRBJ2-7,TRBD2,TRBV7-2,CASSPRTSTGEQYF,TGTGCCAGCAGCCCGCGGACTAGCACCGGCGAGCAGTACTTC
-,TRBJ2-7,-,TRBV6-6,CASSYEAYEQYF,TGTGCCAGCAGTTACGAAGCCTACGAGCAGTACTTC
-,TRBJ1-1,-,TRBV15,CATSRVDSEAFF,TGTGCCACCAGCAGAGTCGACAGTGAAGCTTTCTTT
once,TRBJ1-5,TRBD1,TRBV11-2,CASSLVTGVNQPQHF,TGTGCCAGCAGCTTAGTGACAGGGGTCAATCAGCCCCAGCATTTT
-,TRBJ1-3,-,TRBV5-1,CASSLAGPPGRGNTIYF,TGCGCCAGCAGCTTGGCGGGTCCCCCCGGGAGGGGAAACACCATATATTTT
-,TRBJ2-7,-,TRBV29-1,CSVRMGSGEQYF,TGCAGCGTTAGGATGGGGTCGGGGGAGCAGTACTTC
few,TRBJ2-7,TRBD1,TRBV2,CASNTGGGGKGEQYF,TGTGCCAGCAATACAGGGGGCGGAGGTAAGGGCGAGCAGTACTTC
once,TRBJ2-2,TRBD1,TRBV5-1,CASSLQGAYTGELFF,TGCGCCAGCAGCCTTCAGGGGGCCTATACCGGGGAGCTGTTTTTT
-,TRBJ2-7,-,TRBV10-3,CAISESKTRAGSYEQYF,TGTGCCATCAGTGAGTCGAAGACCCGCGCGGGCTCCTACGAGCAGTACTTC
-,TRBJ2-7,TRBD2,TRBV29-1,CSAAGGFSYEQYF,TGCAGCGCTGCGGGGGGATTCTCCTACGAGCAGTACTTC
-,TRBJ2-3,-,TRBV10-3,CAITPENSDTQYF,TGTGCCATCACCCCCGAGAACTCAGATACGCAGTATTTT
-,TRBJ2-1,TRBD1,TRBV14,CASSQTPGTADYNEQFF,TGTGCCAGCAGCCAAACCCCCGGGACAGCAGACTACAATGAGCAGTTCTTC
-,TRBJ2-3,-,TRBV10-1,CAIQPRVSPAPTDTQYF,TGCGCCATCCAACCACGGGTTAGCCCAGCACCCACAGATACGCAGTATTTT
-,TRBJ2-4,-,TRBV27,CASIKKLSGLVAKNIQYF,TGTGCCAGCATAAAAAAACTTAGCGGCCTGGTAGCCAAAAACATTCAGTACTTC
-,TRBJ1-4,-,TRBV5-1,CASSLSGPATNEKLFF,TGCGCCAGCAGCTTGTCAGGTCCTGCAACTAATGAAAAACTGTTTTTT
-,TRBJ1-6,-,TRBV10-3,CAISESKGMNSPLHF,TGTGCCATCAGTGAGTCGAAGGGGATGAATTCACCCCTCCACTTT
-,TRBJ2-2,-,TRBV21-1,CASSSWEQGCWAGELFF,TGTGCCAGCAGCTCTTGGGAACAGGGTTGTTGGGCCGGGGAGCTGTTTTTT
-,TRBJ2-5,-,TRBV7-3,CASSLGPSQETQYF,TGTGCCAGCAGCCTCGGCCCAAGTCAAGAGACCCAGTACTTC
-,TRBJ1-1,-,TRBV10-3,CAISDPGRSSAFF,TGTGCCATCAGTGACCCAGGGAGGTCGTCGGCTTTCTTT
-,TRBJ1-1,TRBD1,TRBV4-1,CASSVSGTGRPEAFF,TGCGCCAGCAGCGTATCAGGGACAGGGAGACCTGAAGCTTTCTTT
-,TRBJ2-1,TRBD2,TRBV5-1,CASSLRSRGSDEQFF,TGCGCCAGCAGCTTGCGGTCCCGCGGGAGCGATGAGCAGTTCTTC
-,TRBJ1-6,-,TRBV7-3,CASSYSGYGSPLHF,TGTGCCAGCAGCTACTCAGGGTATGGTTCACCCCTCCACTTT
-,TRBJ2-7,TRBD1,TRBV5-6,CASSFLHRGTYEQYF,TGTGCCAGCAGCTTCTTACACAGGGGAACCTACGAGCAGTACTTC
once,TRBJ1-1,-,TRBV30,CAGGRGNTEAFF,TGTGCCGGTGGAAGGGGGAACACTGAAGCTTTCTTT
-,TRBJ2-3,-,TRBV5-1,CASSLLSPPSTDTQYF,TGCGCCAGCAGCTTGCTGTCACCTCCAAGCACAGATACGCAGTATTTT
-,TRBJ2-1,TRBD2,TRBV2,CASGGDYNEQFF,TGTGCCAGCGGGGGGGATTACAATGAGCAGTTCTTC
-,TRBJ2-7,-,TRBV19,CASSTRDGYYEQYF,TGTGCCAGTAGTACCCGGGACGGGTACTACGAGCAGTACTTC
once,TRBJ2-7,-,TRBV7-9,CASSLGLGRAQTYEQYF,TGTGCCAGCAGCTTAGGATTGGGCAGGGCTCAGACCTACGAGCAGTACTTC
-,TRBJ1-1,-,TRBV6-1,CASSYFPGANTEAFF,TGTGCCAGCTCCTACTTTCCGGGGGCGAACACTGAAGCTTTCTTT
-,TRBJ1-1,TRBD1,TRBV9,CASSVMPPGQLNTEAFF,TGTGCCAGCAGCGTAATGCCCCCGGGACAGTTGAACACTGAAGCTTTCTTT
-,TRBJ2-7,-,TRBV5-4,CASVDRTRGTYEQYF,TGTGCCAGCGTCGACAGGACTCGGGGGACCTACGAGCAGTACTTC
few,TRBJ2-5,-,TRBV10-3,CAIRKGVTEETQYF,TGTGCCATCAGGAAAGGTGTCACCGAAGAGACCCAGTACTTC
once,TRBJ1-6,TRBD1,TRBV19,CASKGASGATNSPLHF,TGTGCAAGTAAGGGGGCCTCGGGGGCGACTAATTCACCCCTCCACTTT
once,TRBJ1-1,-,TRBV18,CASSPGGTGNTEAFF,TGTGCCAGCTCACCGGGGGGAACAGGGAACACTGAAGCTTTCTTT